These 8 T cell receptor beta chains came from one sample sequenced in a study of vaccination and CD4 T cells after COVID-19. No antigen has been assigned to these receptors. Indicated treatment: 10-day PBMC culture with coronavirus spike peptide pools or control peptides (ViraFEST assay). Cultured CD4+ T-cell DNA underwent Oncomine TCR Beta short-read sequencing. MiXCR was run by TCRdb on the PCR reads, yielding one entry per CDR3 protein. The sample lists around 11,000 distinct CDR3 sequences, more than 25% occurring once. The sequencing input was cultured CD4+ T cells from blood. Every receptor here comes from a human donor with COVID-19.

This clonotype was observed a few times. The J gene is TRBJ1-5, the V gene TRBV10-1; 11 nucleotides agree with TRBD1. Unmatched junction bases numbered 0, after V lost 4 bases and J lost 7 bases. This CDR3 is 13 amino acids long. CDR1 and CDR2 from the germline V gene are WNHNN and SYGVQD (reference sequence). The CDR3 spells CASSGDRGQPQHF. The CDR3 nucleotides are TGCGCCAGCAGTGGGGACAGGGGGCAGCCCCAGCATTTT.

The CDR3 DNA reads TGTGCCAGCAGTCTTCGACAGGGGGCTAATCAGCCCCAGCATTTT. It is translated as CASSLRQGANQPQHF. The chain is built from TRBV12-3 or TRBV12-4 and TRBJ1-5; 10 bases map to TRBD1. This CDR3 has 15 amino acids. The trim removed 5 bases at V and 4 bases at J, leaving 5 bases unmatched.

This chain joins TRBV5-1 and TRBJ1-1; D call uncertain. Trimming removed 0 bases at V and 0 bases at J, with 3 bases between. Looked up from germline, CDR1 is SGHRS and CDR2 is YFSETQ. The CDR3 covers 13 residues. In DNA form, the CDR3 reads TGCGCCAGCAGCTTGGACCTGAACACTGAAGCTTTCTTT. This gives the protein CASSLDLNTEAFF. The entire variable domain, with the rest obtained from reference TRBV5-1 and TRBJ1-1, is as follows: KAGVTQTPRYLIKTRGQQVTLSCSPISGHRSVSWYQQTPGQGLQFLFEYFSETQRNKGNFPGRFSGRQFSNSRSEMNVSTLELGDSALYLCASSLDLNTEAFFGQGTRLTVV.

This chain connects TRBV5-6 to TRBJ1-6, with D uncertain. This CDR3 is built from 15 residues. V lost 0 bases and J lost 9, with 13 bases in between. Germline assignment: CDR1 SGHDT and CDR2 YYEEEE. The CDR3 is CASSLGQKRTSPLHF. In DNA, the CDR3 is TGTGCCAGCAGCTTGGGGCAGAAGCGCACTTCACCCCTCCACTTT.

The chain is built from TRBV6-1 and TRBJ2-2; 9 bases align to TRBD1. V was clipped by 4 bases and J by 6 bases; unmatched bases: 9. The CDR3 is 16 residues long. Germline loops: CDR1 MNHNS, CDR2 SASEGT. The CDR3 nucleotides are TGTGCCAGCAGTGCACTACCGGGACAGGGCCCCGGGGAGCTGTTTTTT. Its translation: CASSALPGQGPGELFF.

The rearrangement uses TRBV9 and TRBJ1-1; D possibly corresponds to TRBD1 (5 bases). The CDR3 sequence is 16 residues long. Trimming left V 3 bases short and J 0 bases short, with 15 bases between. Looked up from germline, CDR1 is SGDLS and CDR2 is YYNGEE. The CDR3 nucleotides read TGTGCCAGCAGCGGGGGGGAGTCGTGGGTGAACACTGAAGCTTTCTTT. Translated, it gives CASSGGESWVNTEAFF. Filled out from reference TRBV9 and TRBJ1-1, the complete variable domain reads DSGVTQTPKHLITATGQRVTLRCSPRSGDLSVYWYQQSLDQGLQFLIQYYNGEERAKGNILERFSAQQFPDLHSELNLSSLELGDSALYFCASSGGESWVNTEAFFGQGTRLTVV.

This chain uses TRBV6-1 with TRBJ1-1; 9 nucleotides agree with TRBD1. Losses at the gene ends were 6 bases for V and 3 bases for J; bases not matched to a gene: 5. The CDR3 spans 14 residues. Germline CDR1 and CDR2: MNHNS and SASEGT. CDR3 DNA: TGTGCCAGCAGCGACAGGGGGAAGGACACTGAAGCTTTCTTT. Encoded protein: CASSDRGKDTEAFF.

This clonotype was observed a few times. CDR3 bases: TGTGCCAGCTCAGCGGGGGGCCGGTCCACCGGGGAGCTGTTTTTT. This codes for CASSAGGRSTGELFF. This rearrangement joins TRBV7-6 to TRBJ2-2, with 9 bases that match TRBD2. Germline V gene lookup returns CDR1 SGHVS and CDR2 FNYEAQ. The ends lost 8 bases at V and 4 bases at J; junction bases unmatched: 8. The CDR3 totals 15 residues.